This TCR beta chain was recorded in a study of response to subunit inactivated influenza vaccine. This clonotype has ten or more counts. Its antigen is not identified. TCRdb itself ran the RT-PCR reads through MiXCR, one entry per CDR3 protein. The sample has around 520,000 distinct CDR3 sequences, approximately 12% seen once; the top ten hold around 9.6%. Germline-derived CDR1 and CDR2 are LNHNV and YYDKDF (reference sequence). This CDR3 is built from 14 residues. V gave up 1 base and J gave up 1 base, with 7 bases separating them. Study conclusions and caveats: T cells newly recruited by each seasonal influenza vaccination are few, the authors suggested.

The origin of this receptor is a man aged 50 to 60 who received an inactivated influenza vaccine. The chain carries TRBV15 and TRBJ2-5, with a tentative D call TRBD2 (6 bases). This sample comprised PBMCs from blood, obtained on the day of vaccination. The DNA for the CDR3 is TGTGCCACCAGCAGAGGGACTACCCAAGAGACCCAGTACTTC. Protein sequence: CATSRGTTQETQYF.